The present T cell receptor beta chain was sequenced within a study of T cell responses to AZD1222 COVID-19 vaccine. Findings and limits, study-wide: Seropositive at baseline were only six or seven AZD1222 recipients. Spike-specific TCR breadth and depth were elevated following two AZD1222 doses. Donors in the cohort were predominantly white British and more often female, and clonal diversity was possibly underestimated. Reportedly, close to half of spike-specific TCRs are directed against unmutated variant regions.

V dropped 5 bases and J dropped 4; count of bases not matched to a gene: 9. CDR3 length: 17 amino acids. The germline V gene has CDR1 SGHAT and CDR2 FQNNGV. Profiling relied on immunoSEQ multiplex PCR, and the TCRdb table lists in-frame clones only, not all of them. The sample yields 150,000 to 190,000 clones, 87% seen once. Of note for this clone: The antigen is unknown.

This sample comprised peripheral blood, obtained 28 days after the second AZD1222 dose. V usage is TRBV11-2 and J usage is TRBJ2-2; the match to TRBD1 covers 11 bases. The source is an adult who received the AZD1222 COVID-19 vaccine. CDR3 nucleotides: TGTGCCAGCAGCATGCCTGGGACAGGGGGACGCACCGGGGAGCTGTTTTTT. Translating gives CASSMPGTGGRTGELFF. The complete variable domain, with remaining parts taken from reference TRBV11-2 and TRBJ2-2, reads EAGVAQSPRYKIIEKRQSVAFWCNPISGHATLYWYQQILGQGPKLLIQFQNNGVVDDSQLPKDRFSAERLKGVDSTLKIQPAKLEDSAVYLCASSMPGTGGRTGELFFGEGSRLTVL.